Following are 27 T cell receptor beta chains from one sample sequenced in a study of blood T cell repertoires in COVID-19. Repertoires were generated with immunoSEQ multiplex PCR, while TCRdb's copy carries only in-frame clones and drops some. The table has 150,000 to 200,000 clones, about 90% seen once; the top ten hold about 1.2%. Sequenced input: PBMCs or T cells enriched from blood (not recorded which). The receptor set was obtained from a human donor with acute COVID-19. The donor label of this sample is uncertain.

This clone was detected once. V is TRBV10-3 and J is TRBJ1-2; TRBD1 agrees at 8 bases. J lost 1 base, V lost 3 bases, and 4 bases had no gene match. The CDR3 is 15 amino acids. Germline-derived CDR1 and CDR2 are ENHRY and SYGVKD. CDR3: CAISDRDRLNYGYTF. The CDR3 nucleotides are TGTGCCATCAGTGACCGGGACAGGCTTAACTATGGCTACACCTTC.

The chain is built from TRBV2 and TRBJ2-3, with TRBD1 matching 7 bases. The V segment lost 6 bases and the J segment 6 bases; nucleotides outside the gene matches: 12. This CDR3 region has 15 residues. Germline CDR1 and CDR2: SNHLY and FYNNEI. This chain's CDR3 is CASSRDRLRADTQYF. The CDR3 region has the DNA TGTGCCAGCAGCCGGGACAGACTTCGAGCGGATACGCAGTATTTT.

The J gene is TRBJ2-7, the V gene TRBV4-2; the match to TRBD1 covers 7 bases. The CDR3 extends over 16 amino acids. Germline V gene data show CDR1 as LGHNA and CDR2 as YNFKEQ. V lost 0 bases and J lost 1; bases outside the gene matches: 6. In DNA, the CDR3 is TGTGCCAGCAGCCAAGAGTCAACCAGGGGGTCCTACGAGCAGTACTTC. Amino acid sequence: CASSQESTRGSYEQYF.

The chain links TRBV19 to TRBJ2-1; 9 nucleotides align to TRBD2. The trim removed 1 base at V and 6 bases at J, leaving 10 bases unmatched. Germline values: CDR1 LNHDA, CDR2 SQIVND (reference sequence). The CDR3 is made up of 17 amino acids. As DNA, the CDR3 is TGTGCCAGTAGTATAGTAGAGACTAGCGGAGCCCTCAATGAGCAGTTCTTC. Encoded protein: CASSIVETSGALNEQFF.

This chain's CDR3 is CASSQGTGYGYTF. CDR3 sequence (DNA): TGTGCCAGCAGCCAAGGGACAGGGTATGGCTACACCTTC. The chain is built from TRBV3-1 (or the pseudogene TRBV3-2) and TRBJ1-2; 8 bases fit TRBD1. The CDR3 loop spans 13 amino acids. The germline gives CDR1 LGHDT, CDR2 YNNKEL (reference sequence). Trimming took 1 base from V and 5 from J; bases not matched to a gene: 0.

The chain is built from TRBV11-2 and TRBJ1-3, with 8 bases identical to TRBD1. With 4 bases clipped from V and 8 bases from J, the junction kept 7 bases outside the gene matches. Germline CDR1 and CDR2: SGHAT and FQNNGV. CDR3 size: 14 residues. As DNA, the CDR3 is TGTGCCAGCAGCTCTGGGACAGGAGGGTACACCATATATTTT. This translates into CASSSGTGGYTIYF.

The chain uses TRBV9 and TRBJ2-2; 11 bases are a match to TRBD1. The J segment lost 5 bases and the V segment lost 3 bases, leaving 6 bases of the junction unmatched. CDR1 is SGDLS, CDR2 YYNGEE, per germline. The CDR3 contains 16 residues. The CDR3 DNA is TGTGCCAGCAGCGCCGGGACAGGGGGAGGGACCGGGGAGCTGTTTTTT. It translates to CASSAGTGGGTGELFF.

The chain carries TRBV11-3 and TRBJ2-2; the D is unclear. The CDR3 sequence is 13 residues long. Germline CDR1 SGHNT, CDR2 YENEEA. Trimming pared 5 bases from V and 4 bases from J, leaving 8 bases between. The chain's CDR3 is CASSQARTGELFF. As DNA, the CDR3 is TGTGCCAGCAGCCAAGCCCGCACCGGGGAGCTGTTTTTT. Supplemented by reference TRBV11-3 and TRBJ2-2, the full variable domain reads EAGVVQSPRYKIIEKKQPVAFWCNPISGHNTLYWYLQNLGQGPELLIRYENEEAVDDSQLPKDRFSAERLKGVDSTLKIQPAELGDSAVYLCASSQARTGELFFGEGSRLTVL.

The chain links TRBV18 to TRBJ2-2; 10 bases are a match to TRBD1. This CDR3 is 15 amino acids long. From germline, CDR1 is KGHSH and CDR2 LQKENI. J was trimmed by 7 bases and V by 3 bases; bases with no gene match: 5. CDR3 sequence: CASSPGQGRIGELFF. For the CDR3, the DNA is TGTGCCAGCTCACCGGGACAGGGGCGTATCGGGGAGCTGTTTTTT.

The chain carries TRBV29-1 and TRBJ1-1; TRBD1 matches at 8 bases. The CDR3 covers 10 residues. The ends lost 4 bases at V and 10 bases at J; junction bases unmatched: 2. In germline, CDR1 is SQVTM, CDR2 ANQGSEA. The CDR3 is CSVATGGAFF. As DNA, the CDR3 is TGCAGCGTTGCCACAGGGGGAGCTTTCTTT. The whole variable domain, remainder taken from reference TRBV29-1 and TRBJ1-1, is SAVISQKPSRDICQRGTSLTIQCQVDSQVTMMFWYRQQPGQSLTLIATANQGSEATYESGFVIDKFPISRPNLTFSTLTVSNMSPEDSSIYLCSVATGGAFFGQGTRLTVV.

V usage is TRBV7-8 and J usage is TRBJ1-2, with TRBD1 matching over 11 bases. The CDR3 sequence is 18 residues long. After removal of 4 bases from V and 5 bases from J, the junction contained 15 bases not matched to a gene. Looked up from germline, CDR1 is SGHVS and CDR2 is FQNEAQ. The CDR3 loop is CASSSPLGQGALSYGYTF. The CDR3 DNA reads as TGTGCCAGCAGCTCCCCCCTAGGACAGGGGGCATTATCTTATGGCTACACCTTC.

The chain recombines TRBV10-3 with TRBJ2-7, with D perhaps TRBD2 (6 bases). V lost 0 bases to trimming and J lost 5 bases, with 14 bases between them. The CDR3 has 15 amino acids. Germline V lookup: CDR1 ENHRY, CDR2 SYGVKD. The CDR3 nucleotides are TGTGCCATCAGTGAGTCAACGGTTACGGGGGACGAGCAGTACTTC. This codes for CAISESTVTGDEQYF.

V is TRBV5-4 and J is TRBJ2-2, with TRBD2 matching over 7 bases. Germline V CDR1 and CDR2: SGHNT, YYREEE (reference sequence). This CDR3 comprises 14 residues. J lost 6 bases, V lost 3 bases, and 5 bases had no gene match. CDR3 DNA: TGTGCCAGCAGCTCGGCGGCGGGGGCCGGGGAGCTGTTTTTT. Translation gives CASSSAAGAGELFF.

V is TRBV6-5 and J is TRBJ2-3; TRBD1 aligns across 10 bases. V trimming: 6 bases; J trimming: 2 bases; junction bases outside the gene matches: 2. Germline assignment: CDR1 MNHEY and CDR2 SVGAGI. The CDR3 runs to 14 residues. The CDR3 DNA reads as TGTGCCAGCAGCGACAGGGGGCTCACAGATACGCAGTATTTT. Translation: CASSDRGLTDTQYF.

This clone was seen once. The V and J genes are TRBV1 and TRBJ2-5; the table's D gene call, TRBD2, was not cross checked with the DNA. TRBV1 is labeled a pseudogene. CDR3 length equals 12 residues. This chain's CDR3 is CTSRGGQETQYF. CDR3 DNA sequence: TGCACCAGCAGGGGGGGTCAAGAGACCCAGTACTTC.

V is TRBV2 and J is TRBJ2-7; a weak D match, TRBD2 (7 bases). This CDR3 contains 18 residues. V gave up 6 bases and J gave up 1 base, with 25 bases separating them. The germline gives CDR1 SNHLY, CDR2 FYNNEI. CDR3 amino acids: CASRSGGSGGGASYEQYF. The CDR3 region has the DNA TGTGCCAGCAGGTCTGGCGGGAGTGGGGGCGGGGCTTCCTACGAGCAGTACTTC.

The chain links TRBV5-1 to TRBJ1-2, with TRBD1 identical over 7 bases. V lost 4 bases, J lost 4 bases, and 10 bases stayed unmatched. This CDR3 is built from 15 residues. In germline, CDR1 is SGHRS, CDR2 YFSETQ. CDR3: CASSPGTVQFYGYTF. The CDR3 nucleotides read TGCGCCAGCAGCCCCGGGACAGTGCAATTCTATGGCTACACCTTC.

This chain uses TRBV9 with TRBJ1-2, with D perhaps TRBD1 (5 bases). V was cut by 4 bases and J by 7 bases, with 8 bases left in between. Germline V gene lookup returns CDR1 SGDLS and CDR2 YYNGEE. This CDR3 is built from 11 residues. DNA for the CDR3: TGTGCCAGCAGCTCGCAGGGTGGCTACACCTTC. Amino acids: CASSSQGGYTF.

The CDR3 reads CASSPGGQGETQYF. Here the CDR3 DNA reads TGTGCCAGCAGCCCGGGTGGCCAGGGGGAGACCCAGTACTTC. V is TRBV7-2 and J is TRBJ2-5, with a tentative D call TRBD1 (6 bases). CDR3 size: 14 residues. V gave up 5 bases and J gave up 5 bases, with 15 bases separating them. Germline V lookup: CDR1 SGHTA, CDR2 FQGNSA.

This chain uses TRBV20-1 with TRBJ2-3; no definite D call. The CDR3 loop spans 12 amino acids. Germline assignment: CDR1 DFQATT and CDR2 SNEGSKA (reference sequence). V was pared by 3 bases and J by 2 bases, with 6 bases between. The CDR3 is CSASAYTDTQYF. CDR3 DNA: TGCAGTGCTAGTGCGTACACAGATACGCAGTATTTT.

This chain joins TRBV5-4 and TRBJ2-1; 9 positions match TRBD2. The CDR3 is 15 residues long. Germline values: CDR1 SGHNT, CDR2 YYREEE (reference sequence). V trimming: 3 bases; J trimming: 8 bases; junction bases outside the gene matches: 9. This CDR3 reads CASSSGLAETDEQFF. In DNA form, the CDR3 reads TGTGCCAGCAGCTCGGGACTAGCAGAGACGGATGAGCAGTTCTTC.

In nucleotides, the CDR3 is TGTGCCAGCAGCTCGGGACAGGGACCGAACACTGAAGCTTTCTTT. It codes for CASSSGQGPNTEAFF. This rearrangement joins TRBV5-4 to TRBJ1-1; 9 positions match TRBD1. Germline-derived CDR1 and CDR2 are SGHNT and YYREEE (reference sequence). Trimming removed 3 bases from V and 1 base from J; junction bases left unmatched: 4. The CDR3 loop spans 15 amino acids.

This clone was detected once. This sequence joins TRBV9 and TRBJ1-1; D uncertain. Germline CDR1 is SGDLS and CDR2 is YYNGEE. The CDR3 spans 15 residues. V lost 3 bases to trimming and J lost 1 base, with 13 bases between them. CDR3 residues: CASSGPGDKNTEAFF. DNA for the CDR3: TGTGCCAGCAGCGGGCCCGGGGATAAGAACACTGAAGCTTTCTTT.

This chain connects TRBV29-1 to TRBJ1-1; 8 nucleotides match TRBD1. Germline V gives CDR1 SQVTM, CDR2 ANQGSEA. The CDR3 length is 14 residues. The V segment lost 1 base and the J segment 4 bases; nucleotides outside the gene matches: 5. CDR3 nucleotides: TGCAGCGTTGAAGTGCCGGACAGGGTCACTGAAGCTTTCTTT. Translated: CSVEVPDRVTEAFF.

The CDR3 protein is CASSQDRTGNGYTF. The CDR3 DNA reads as TGCGCCAGCAGCCAAGACCGGACTGGGAATGGCTACACCTTC. The chain couples TRBV4-3 to TRBJ1-2; D is undetermined. The V and J ends lost 0 bases and 6 bases respectively, with 11 bases between them. CDR1 and CDR2 (germline): LGHNA, YSLEER. The length of the CDR3 is 14 residues.

A single count supports this clone. The chain couples TRBV3-1 (or the pseudogene TRBV3-2) to TRBJ2-7; 11 bases match TRBD2. The ends lost 5 bases at V and 2 bases at J; junction bases unmatched: 8. This CDR3 spans 16 amino acids. The germline gives CDR1 LGHDT, CDR2 YNNKEL (reference sequence). CDR3 in amino acids: CASSRLAGGTTYEQYF. As DNA, the CDR3 is TGTGCCAGCAGCAGATTAGCGGGGGGGACTACCTACGAGCAGTACTTC.

This clone appeared a few times. V gene TRBV7-2 combines with J gene TRBJ1-6, with D maybe TRBD1 (6 bases). Trimming removed 1 base at V and 9 bases at J, with 19 bases between. The germline CDR1 and CDR2 sequences are SGHTA and FQGNSA. The CDR3 consists of 17 residues. CDR3 DNA: TGTGCCAGCAGCTTAGAGGACAGCCCAAAAACGGGTTCACCCCTCCACTTT. It specifies CASSLEDSPKTGSPLHF.